This T cell receptor beta chain was retrieved from a study of T cells in Graves' hyperthyroidism and ophthalmopathy. What was amplified from RNA transcripts were TCR beta CDR3 regions. HTBI primers were used for first-round RT-PCR of the TCR CDR3. One entry per CDR3 protein results from TCRdb running MiXCR on the multiplex PCR reads. This sample carries roughly 500,000 distinct CDR3 sequences, 24% of them seen once, and the ten largest clones take 10% to 12%. The sample holds many counts of this clonotype. Its cognate antigen is unknown. Study observations and caveats: Also found in blood were most expanded thyroid clonotypes above 0.001. Before onset, ophthalmopathy was predicted by the model a median around 6.2 months earlier.

Sequencing was carried out using blood. This TCR came from a woman in her 30s with Graves' ophthalmopathy.

CDR3 loop: CASSEGPGGNTEAFF. CDR3 DNA: TGTGCCAGCAGTGAAGGGCCAGGGGGGAACACTGAAGCTTTCTTT. The chain combines TRBV6-1 with TRBJ1-1; 7 bases line up with TRBD1. This CDR3 is built from 15 residues. Trimming cost V 1 base and J 1 base; bases outside gene matches: 3. Germline lookup yields CDR1 MNHNS and CDR2 SASEGT.